This TCR beta chain was sequenced during a study of blood T cell repertoires in COVID-19. The repertoire was sequenced with immunoSEQ multiplex PCR; TCRdb's copy has only in-frame clones and lacks some. The repertoire has around 120,000 clones, about 83% of them found once; the top ten carry roughly 9.7%. Germline loops: CDR1 SGHRS, CDR2 YFSETQ. J was trimmed by 9 bases and V by 0 bases; bases with no gene match: 8. The CDR3 contains 15 residues. The V call is TRBV5-1, the J call TRBJ2-3; TRBD1 matches at 9 bases. The clonotype was recovered from a man aged 35 to 55 with active or convalescent COVID-19. Source material: peripheral blood. The CDR3 reads CASSLGGQGPWTQYF. CDR3 nucleotides: TGCGCCAGCAGCTTGGGGGGACAGGGACCATGGACGCAGTATTTT.